This T cell receptor beta chain appears in the sequencing data of a study of early T cells in non-severe SARS-CoV-2 infection. J was trimmed by 4 bases and V by 2 bases; bases with no gene match: 3. The germline CDR1 and CDR2 sequences are LGHDT and YNNKEL (reference sequence). This CDR3 has 15 amino acids. TCRdb called the 5' RACE reads again in MiXCR, with one record for every CDR3 protein. This sample yields around 84,000 distinct CDR3 sequences, of which 13% to 15% are seen a single time; about 7.5% belongs to the top ten. This clonotype was picked up a small number of times. Sequenced material: whole blood. This rearrangement joins TRBV3-1 to TRBJ2-7; 12 nucleotides line up with TRBD2. The TCR sequence derives from an adult who was a healthcare worker with PCR-confirmed SARS-CoV-2 infection or an uninfected control (not recorded which). The CDR3 DNA reads TGTGCCAGCAGCCAACGACTAGCGGGAGAGTACGAGCAGTACTTC. It is translated as CASSQRLAGEYEQYF.